This TCR beta chain derives from a study of T cell responses to AZD1222 COVID-19 vaccine. Overall study findings and caveats: Variant regions that are unmutated are reportedly the target of nearly half of spike-specific TCRs.

Germline CDR1 reads SGHNT; CDR2 reads YYREEE (reference sequence). The CDR3 extends over 13 amino acids. The V and J ends lost 2 bases and 5 bases respectively, with 11 bases between them. A word on this clone: As yet, its antigen is unknown.

Some clones are missing from TCRdb's copy, which holds only in-frame ones; the method was immunoSEQ multiplex PCR. The sample consists of about 93,000 clones, about nine tenths of them appearing once. The sequenced sample was peripheral blood, obtained on day 0 of MenACWY control vaccination. This receptor was identified in an adult in good health. The chain joins TRBV5-4 to TRBJ2-7; the D is unclear. For the CDR3, the DNA is TGTGCCAGCAGCTTTTCCAGTGCCCACGAGCAGTACTTC. This codes for CASSFSSAHEQYF.